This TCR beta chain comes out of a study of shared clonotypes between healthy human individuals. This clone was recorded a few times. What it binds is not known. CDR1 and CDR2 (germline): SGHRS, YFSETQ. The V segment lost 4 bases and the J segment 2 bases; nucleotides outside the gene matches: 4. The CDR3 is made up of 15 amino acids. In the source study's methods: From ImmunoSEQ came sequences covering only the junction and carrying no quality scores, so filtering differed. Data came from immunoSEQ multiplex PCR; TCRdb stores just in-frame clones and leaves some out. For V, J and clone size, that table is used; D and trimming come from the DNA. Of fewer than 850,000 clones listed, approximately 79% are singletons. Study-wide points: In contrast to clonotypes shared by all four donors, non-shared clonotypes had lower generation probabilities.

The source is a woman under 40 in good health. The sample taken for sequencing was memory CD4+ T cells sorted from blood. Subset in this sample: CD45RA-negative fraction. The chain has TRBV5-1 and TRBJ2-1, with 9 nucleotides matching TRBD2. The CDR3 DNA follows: TGCGCCAGCAGCGTGACTAGCGGTCCCTACAATGAGCAGTTCTTC. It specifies CASSVTSGPYNEQFF.